This is a list of T cell receptor beta chains from one sample in a study of Graves' ophthalmopathy and Graves' hyperthyroidism. Each CDR3 protein gets one entry after TCRdb re-called the multiplex PCR reads with MiXCR. This table holds about half a million distinct CDR3 sequences, roughly an eighth found once. The sequenced sample was blood. The source of these receptors is a woman between 25 and 40 years old with Graves' ophthalmopathy. CDR3s include the opening cysteine and the closing phenylalanine or tryptophan. Each record gives: V gene, J gene, clone size, D gene, CDR3 protein, CDR3 DNA. The D gene is left open where the match is weak. Clone size appears in some rows only: once, few, many, or a class for an expanded clone.

TRBV28	TRBJ2-4	-	TRBD1	CASSSQGQGLAKNIQYF	TGTGCCAGCAGTTCCCAGGGACAGGGCCTAGCCAAAAACATTCAGTACTTC
TRBV12-3/TRBV12-4	TRBJ2-2	-	-	CASTLWRGHTGELFF	TGTGCCAGCACCCTCTGGCGGGGGCACACCGGGGAGCTGTTTTTT
TRBV2	TRBJ2-2	many	-	CASSGDRKGELFF	TGTGCCAGCAGTGGTGACAGAAAGGGGGAGCTGTTTTTT
TRBV12-3/TRBV12-4	TRBJ1-1	many	TRBD1	CASSLGTGLNTEAFF	TGCGCCAGCAGCCTCGGGACAGGGCTGAACACTGAAGCTTTCTTT
TRBV7-6	TRBJ1-1	many	-	CASSLFRKGGQAFF	TGTGCCAGCAGCTTATTCCGGAAAGGGGGACAAGCTTTCTTT
TRBV28	TRBJ2-2	many	-	CASQRGNTGELFF	TGTGCCAGCCAACGTGGGAACACCGGGGAGCTGTTTTTT
TRBV12-3/TRBV12-4	TRBJ2-7	-	-	CASSLRTWNPYEQYF	TGTGCCAGCAGTTTACGGACGTGGAACCCCTACGAGCAGTACTTC
TRBV27	TRBJ2-4	few	TRBD1	CASSSTGGKYIQYF	TGTGCCAGCAGTTCTACAGGGGGCAAATACATTCAGTACTTC
TRBV6-5	TRBJ1-2	many	TRBD1	CASRDSLDVEYYGYTF	TGTGCCAGCCGGGACAGCCTCGACGTAGAGTACTATGGCTACACCTTC
TRBV6-1	TRBJ2-5	many	-	CASSVTLRRETQYF	TGTGCCAGCAGTGTGACACTGCGTCGCGAGACCCAGTACTTC
TRBV12-3/TRBV12-4	TRBJ2-5	many	-	CASSLLTRQQETQYF	TGTGCCAGCAGTTTACTAACGAGACAGCAAGAGACCCAGTACTTC
TRBV24-1	TRBJ1-1	many	-	CATRGTDDYEAFF	TGTGCCACCAGAGGGACGGACGATTATGAAGCTTTCTTT
TRBV10-3	TRBJ1-1	many	-	CAISASFFGGTEAFF	TGTGCCATCAGTGCCTCATTCTTTGGTGGCACTGAAGCTTTCTTT
TRBV20-1	TRBJ1-5	many	TRBD1	CSASERTGGNQPQHF	TGCAGTGCTAGCGAAAGGACAGGGGGGAATCAGCCCCAGCATTTT
TRBV19	TRBJ1-1	many	TRBD1	CASSTGQGTEAFF	TGTGCCAGTAGTACCGGACAGGGCACTGAAGCTTTCTTT
TRBV10-3	TRBJ1-2	many	-	CAISMGGDYGYTF	TGTGCCATCAGTATGGGAGGGGACTATGGCTACACCTTC
TRBV29-1	TRBJ2-4	many	-	CSVIRGLSKNIQYF	TGCAGCGTTATAAGGGGTTTGAGCAAAAACATTCAGTACTTC
TRBV12-3/TRBV12-4	TRBJ2-5	many	TRBD1	CASSGTTGRTQETQYF	TGTGCCAGCAGTGGGACGACAGGGCGGACCCAAGAGACCCAGTACTTC
TRBV12-3/TRBV12-4	TRBJ1-3	-	-	CASSLLPDRWLTGNTIYF	TGTGCCAGCAGTTTACTCCCCGACAGATGGCTTACGGGAAACACCATATATTTT
TRBV5-1	TRBJ1-2	-	TRBD1	CASSIGGDYYGYTF	TGCGCCAGCAGCATAGGGGGCGATTACTATGGCTACACCTTC
TRBV30	TRBJ2-2	-	-	CAWRSRGGTGELFF	TGTGCCTGGAGATCCAGGGGAGGGACCGGGGAGCTGTTTTTT
TRBV18	TRBJ1-2	many	-	CASSSGANYGYTF	TGTGCCAGCTCATCGGGGGCTAACTATGGCTACACCTTC
TRBV28	TRBJ2-5	many	TRBD2	CASRRTSGKTQYF	TGTGCCAGCAGACGGACTAGCGGGAAGACCCAGTACTTC
TRBV28	TRBJ1-2	many	-	CASRLLGGYGYTF	TGTGCCAGCAGGTTATTAGGTGGCTATGGCTACACCTTC
TRBV12-3/TRBV12-4	TRBJ1-5	many	TRBD1	CASRNSGQQHQPQHF	TGTGCCAGCAGAAACTCGGGACAGCAACATCAGCCCCAGCATTTT
TRBV6-1	TRBJ1-1	many	-	CASTPEFPTEAFF	TGTGCCAGCACCCCTGAGTTCCCCACTGAAGCTTTCTTT
TRBV28	TRBJ2-5	-	-	CASSLPMATRETQYF	TGTGCCAGCAGTTTGCCCATGGCGACCCGGGAGACCCAGTACTTC
TRBV28	TRBJ1-5	many	TRBD1	CASSLFGTGGYQPQHF	TGTGCCAGCAGTTTATTCGGGACAGGGGGCTATCAGCCCCAGCATTTT
TRBV6-1	TRBJ1-6	many	-	CASSASATRGYNSPLHF	TGTGCCAGCAGTGCCTCTGCCACCCGGGGATATAATTCACCCCTCCACTTT
TRBV6-5	TRBJ2-2	many	-	CASSYSPGGRELFF	TGTGCCAGCAGTTACTCGCCGGGGGGCAGGGAGCTGTTTTTT
TRBV5-1	TRBJ1-1	-	-	CASSPGWGANTEAFF	TGCGCCAGCAGCCCCGGATGGGGGGCGAACACTGAAGCTTTCTTT
TRBV30	TRBJ2-7	-	-	CAWSEGGNEQYF	TGTGCCTGGAGTGAAGGAGGGAACGAGCAGTACTTC
TRBV5-5	TRBJ2-7	many	TRBD1	CASFRGQGFSEQYF	TGTGCCAGCTTTCGAGGACAGGGGTTTAGCGAGCAGTACTTC
TRBV6-2/TRBV6-3	TRBJ2-5	many	TRBD2	CASRPRTSGIEAQYF	TGTGCCAGCAGGCCTCGGACTAGCGGGATTGAGGCCCAGTACTTC
TRBV5-1	TRBJ1-1	many	-	CASSGGGLNTEAFF	TGCGCCAGCAGTGGGGGGGGCTTGAACACTGAAGCTTTCTTT
TRBV28	TRBJ2-5	many	TRBD1	CASSSGTGLLDRETQYF	TGTGCCAGCAGCTCCGGGACAGGGTTACTCGACAGAGAGACCCAGTACTTC
TRBV24-1	TRBJ2-5	many	-	CATRRTGGETQYF	TGTGCCACCAGGAGGACAGGAGGGGAGACCCAGTACTTC
TRBV15	TRBJ1-2	many	TRBD1	CATSRDAGGAYYGYTF	TGTGCCACCAGCAGAGATGCAGGGGGCGCTTACTATGGCTACACCTTC
TRBV20-1	TRBJ2-7	few	-	CSARVADSYEQYF	TGCAGTGCTAGAGTGGCGGATTCATACGAGCAGTACTTC
TRBV30	TRBJ2-7	few	-	CAWSVRGVDHEQYF	TGTGCCTGGAGTGTACGAGGGGTTGACCACGAGCAGTACTTC
TRBV27	TRBJ2-5	many	-	CASSGTTGTQYF	TGTGCCAGCAGCGGGACCACAGGGACCCAGTACTTC
TRBV11-2	TRBJ1-1	many	TRBD1	CASSYRTGNTEAFF	TGTGCCAGCAGCTACCGGACAGGGAACACTGAAGCTTTCTTT
TRBV28	TRBJ1-2	many	TRBD1	CASSRDREGYGYTF	TGTGCCAGCAGTCGAGACAGGGAGGGCTATGGCTACACCTTC
TRBV4-1	TRBJ1-1	few	-	CASRPQGRDTEAFF	TGCGCCAGCCGACCACAGGGACGGGACACTGAAGCTTTCTTT
TRBV7-9	TRBJ2-7	few	TRBD2	CASSLGGGGYYEQYF	TGTGCCAGCAGCTTAGGCGGCGGGGGGTACTACGAGCAGTACTTC